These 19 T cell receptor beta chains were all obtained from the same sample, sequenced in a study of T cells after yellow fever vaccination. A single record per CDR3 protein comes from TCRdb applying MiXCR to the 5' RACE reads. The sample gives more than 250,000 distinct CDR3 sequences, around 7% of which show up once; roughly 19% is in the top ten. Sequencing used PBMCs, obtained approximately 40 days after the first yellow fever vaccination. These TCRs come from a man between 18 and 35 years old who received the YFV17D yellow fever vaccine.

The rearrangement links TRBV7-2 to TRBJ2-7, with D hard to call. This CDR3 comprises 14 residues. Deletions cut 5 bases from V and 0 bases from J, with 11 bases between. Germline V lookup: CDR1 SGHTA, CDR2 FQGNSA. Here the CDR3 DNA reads TGTGCCAGCAGCGCATATACGGCCTCCTACGAGCAGTACTTC. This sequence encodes CASSAYTASYEQYF.

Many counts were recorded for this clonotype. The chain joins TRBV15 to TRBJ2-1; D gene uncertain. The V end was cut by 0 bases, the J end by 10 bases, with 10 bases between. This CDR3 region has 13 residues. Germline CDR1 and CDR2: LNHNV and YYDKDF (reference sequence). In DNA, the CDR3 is TGTGCCACCAGCAGAGATATCCTCAGGGAGCAGTTCTTC. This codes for CATSRDILREQFF.

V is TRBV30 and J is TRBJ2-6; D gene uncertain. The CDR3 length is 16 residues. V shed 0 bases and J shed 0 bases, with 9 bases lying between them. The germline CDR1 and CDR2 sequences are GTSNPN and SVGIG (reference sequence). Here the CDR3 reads CAWSVGSNSGANVLTF. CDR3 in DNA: TGTGCCTGGAGTGTTGGCAGCAACTCTGGGGCCAACGTCCTGACTTTC.

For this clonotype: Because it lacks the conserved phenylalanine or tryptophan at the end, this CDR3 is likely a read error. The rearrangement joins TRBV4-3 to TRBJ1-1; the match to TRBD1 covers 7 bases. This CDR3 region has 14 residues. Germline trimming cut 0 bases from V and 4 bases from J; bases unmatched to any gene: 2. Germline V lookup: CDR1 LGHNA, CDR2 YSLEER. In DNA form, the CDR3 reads TGCGCCAGCAGCCAAGAGGCAGGGGGCACTGAAGCTTTCTCT. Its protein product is CASSQEAGGTEAFS.

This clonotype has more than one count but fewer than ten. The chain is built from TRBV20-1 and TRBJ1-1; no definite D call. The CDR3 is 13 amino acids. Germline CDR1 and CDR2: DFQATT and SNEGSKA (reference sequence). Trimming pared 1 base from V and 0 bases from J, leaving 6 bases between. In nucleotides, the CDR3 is TGCAGTGCTAGAGTGCCCCTGAACACTGAAGCTTTCTTT. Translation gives CSARVPLNTEAFF.

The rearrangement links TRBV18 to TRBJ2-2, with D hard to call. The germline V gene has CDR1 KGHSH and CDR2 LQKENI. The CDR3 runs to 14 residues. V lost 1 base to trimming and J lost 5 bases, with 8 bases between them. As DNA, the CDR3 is TGTGCCAGCTCACCACTCAGCTGGACCGGGGAGCTGTTTTTT. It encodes CASSPLSWTGELFF.

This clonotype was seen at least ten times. The CDR3 coding sequence is TGCGCCAGCAGTTTACAGATCAATGAGCAGTTCTTC. It codes for CASSLQINEQFF. The rearrangement links TRBV5-1 to TRBJ2-1; the D is unclear. V dropped 5 bases and J dropped 6 bases, with 9 bases sitting between them. The germline CDR1 and CDR2 sequences are SGHRS and YFSETQ. CDR3 length: 12 amino acids.

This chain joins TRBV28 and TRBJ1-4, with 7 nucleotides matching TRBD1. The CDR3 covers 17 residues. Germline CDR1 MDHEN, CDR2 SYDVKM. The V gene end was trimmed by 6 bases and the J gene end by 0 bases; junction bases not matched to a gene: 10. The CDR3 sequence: CASSEQGSGATNEKLFF. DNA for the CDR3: TGTGCCAGCAGCGAACAGGGGTCCGGCGCAACTAATGAAAAACTGTTTTTT.

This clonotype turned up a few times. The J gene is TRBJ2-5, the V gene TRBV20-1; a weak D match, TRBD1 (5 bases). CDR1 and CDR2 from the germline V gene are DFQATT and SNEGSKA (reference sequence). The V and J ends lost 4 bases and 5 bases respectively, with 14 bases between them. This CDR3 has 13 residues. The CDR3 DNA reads TGCAGTGCTACGTTCAGGGCAGAGGAGACCCAGTACTTC. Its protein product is CSATFRAEETQYF.

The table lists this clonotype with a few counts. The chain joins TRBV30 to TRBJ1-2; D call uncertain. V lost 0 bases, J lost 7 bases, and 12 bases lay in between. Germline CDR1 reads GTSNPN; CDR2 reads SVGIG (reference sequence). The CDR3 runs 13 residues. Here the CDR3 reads CAWSVAEGTGYTF. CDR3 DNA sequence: TGTGCCTGGAGTGTAGCTGAGGGTACTGGCTACACCTTC.

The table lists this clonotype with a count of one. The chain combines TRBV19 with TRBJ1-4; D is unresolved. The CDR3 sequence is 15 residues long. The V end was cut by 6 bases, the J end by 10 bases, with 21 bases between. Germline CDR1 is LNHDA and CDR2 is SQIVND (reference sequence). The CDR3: CASSPQSQVRGKLFF. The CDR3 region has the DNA TGTGCCAGTAGCCCCCAGAGCCAAGTTCGCGGAAAACTGTTTTTT.

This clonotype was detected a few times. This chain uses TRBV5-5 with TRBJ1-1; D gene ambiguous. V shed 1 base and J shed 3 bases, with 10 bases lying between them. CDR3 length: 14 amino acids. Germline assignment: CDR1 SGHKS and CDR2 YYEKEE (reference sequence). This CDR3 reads CASSLTESYTEAFF. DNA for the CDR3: TGTGCCAGCAGCTTGACAGAAAGCTACACTGAAGCTTTCTTT.

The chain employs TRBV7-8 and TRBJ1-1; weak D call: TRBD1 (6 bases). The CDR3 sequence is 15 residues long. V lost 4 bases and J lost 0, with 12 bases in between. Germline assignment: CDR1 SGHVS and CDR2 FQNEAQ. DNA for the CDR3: TGTGCCAGCAGCTCGAACAGGGTTATGAACACTGAAGCTTTCTTT. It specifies CASSSNRVMNTEAFF.

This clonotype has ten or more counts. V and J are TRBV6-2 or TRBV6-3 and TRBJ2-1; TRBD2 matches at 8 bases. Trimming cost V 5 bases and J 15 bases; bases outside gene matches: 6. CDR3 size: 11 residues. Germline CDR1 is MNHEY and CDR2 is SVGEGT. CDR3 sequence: CASSQAGAAFF. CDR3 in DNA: TGTGCCAGCAGTCAAGCGGGGGCGGCGTTCTTC.

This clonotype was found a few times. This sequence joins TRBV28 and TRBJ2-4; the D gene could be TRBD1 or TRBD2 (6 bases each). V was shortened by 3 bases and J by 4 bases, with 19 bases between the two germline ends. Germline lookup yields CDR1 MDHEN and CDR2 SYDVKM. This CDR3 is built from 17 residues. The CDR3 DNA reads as TGTGCCAGCAGTTTGAGAGTTGGTCGGGGGCCGAAAAACATTCAGTACTTC. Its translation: CASSLRVGRGPKNIQYF.

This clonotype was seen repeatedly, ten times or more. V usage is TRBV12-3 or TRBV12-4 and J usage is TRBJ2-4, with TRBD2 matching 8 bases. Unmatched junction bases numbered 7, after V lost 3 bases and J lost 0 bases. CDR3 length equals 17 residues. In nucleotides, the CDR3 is TGTGCCAGCAGTTTCTCGCGGGGGGACCTAGCCAAAAACATTCAGTACTTC. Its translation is CASSFSRGDLAKNIQYF.

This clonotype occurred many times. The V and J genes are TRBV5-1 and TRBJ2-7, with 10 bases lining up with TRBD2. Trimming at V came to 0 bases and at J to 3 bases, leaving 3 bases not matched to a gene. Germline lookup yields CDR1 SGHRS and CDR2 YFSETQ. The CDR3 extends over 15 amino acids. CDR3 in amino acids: CASSLASGGVYEQYF. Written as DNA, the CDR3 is TGCGCCAGCAGCTTGGCTAGCGGGGGTGTCTACGAGCAGTACTTC.

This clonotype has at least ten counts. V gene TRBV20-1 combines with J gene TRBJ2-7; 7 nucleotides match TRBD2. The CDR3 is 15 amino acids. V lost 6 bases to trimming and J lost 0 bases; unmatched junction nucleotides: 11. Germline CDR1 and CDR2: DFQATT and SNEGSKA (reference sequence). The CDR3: CSAKFPGLRSYEQYF. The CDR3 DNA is TGCAGTGCGAAATTTCCGGGACTACGCTCCTACGAGCAGTACTTC.

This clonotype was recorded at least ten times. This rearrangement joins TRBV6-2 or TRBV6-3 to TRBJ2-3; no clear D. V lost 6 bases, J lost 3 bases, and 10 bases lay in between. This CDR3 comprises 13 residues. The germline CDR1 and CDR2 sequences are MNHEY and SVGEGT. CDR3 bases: TGTGCCAGCAGCCCCTGGGTGACAGATACGCAGTATTTT. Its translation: CASSPWVTDTQYF.